Below, 8 T cell receptor beta chains from the same sample are listed, as sequenced in a study of T cells in Graves' hyperthyroidism and ophthalmopathy. What was amplified from RNA transcripts were TCR beta CDR3 regions. A first-round RT-PCR of the TCR CDR3 used the HTBI primer set. TCRdb reprocessed the multiplex PCR reads with MiXCR, giving one entry per CDR3 protein. The profile covers a few hundred thousand distinct CDR3 sequences, with roughly 14% appearing a single time and 6.5% to 8% taken by the ten largest. Sequenced material: blood. The origin of the receptors is a woman under 40 with Graves' hyperthyroidism.

This chain links TRBV20-1 with TRBJ1-6, with TRBD1 matching 11 bases. The trim removed 6 bases at V and 10 bases at J, leaving 11 bases unmatched. Per the germline V gene, CDR1 is DFQATT and CDR2 is SNEGSKA (reference sequence). CDR3 length equals 15 residues. The CDR3 loop reads CSATGQGAGGSPLHF. DNA of the CDR3: TGCAGTGCAACAGGACAGGGGGCCGGCGGGTCACCCCTCCACTTT.

This clonotype occurred many times. The CDR3 bases are TGTGCCAGCAGCCTCGGGACTAGCGGGAGTCGGCGGGGAGAGACCCAGTACTTC. Residues: CASSLGTSGSRRGETQYF. The J gene is TRBJ2-5, the V gene TRBV13; 14 positions agree with TRBD2. The CDR3 length is 18 residues. Germline V gene lookup returns CDR1 PRHDT and CDR2 FYEKMQ (reference sequence). V trimming: 5 bases; J trimming: 4 bases; junction bases outside the gene matches: 12. The variable domain in full, completed from reference TRBV13 and TRBJ2-5, reads AAGVIQSPRHLIKEKRETATLKCYPIPRHDTVYWYQQGPGQDPQFLISFYEKMQSDKGSIPDRFSAQQFSDYHSELNMSSLELGDSALYFCASSLGTSGSRRGETQYFGPGTRLLVL.

The chain employs TRBV6-2 or TRBV6-3 and TRBJ1-1; D is unresolved. CDR3 length: 16 residues. Germline assignment: CDR1 MNHEY and CDR2 SVGEGT. Trimming shortened V by 0 bases and J by 4 bases, and 15 bases separated the two germline ends. The CDR3 protein is CASSYSSHGVSTEAFF. The CDR3 DNA is TGTGCCAGCAGTTACTCTTCCCATGGGGTAAGCACTGAAGCTTTCTTT.

The V gene is TRBV27, the J gene TRBJ2-7; the D gene is possibly TRBD2 (6 bases). Trimming left V 6 bases short and J 6 bases short, with 9 bases between. The germline V gene encodes CDR1 MNHEY and CDR2 SMNVEV (reference sequence). The CDR3 runs to 11 residues. CDR3 sequence: CASRRGAEQYF. The CDR3 nucleotides read TGTGCCAGCAGGCGGGGAGCCGAGCAGTACTTC.

The chain couples TRBV9 to TRBJ2-1, with D possibly being TRBD2 (7 bases). V lost 0 bases and J lost 7, with 20 bases in between. This CDR3 has 17 residues. CDR1 and CDR2 from the germline V gene are SGDLS and YYNGEE. CDR3: CASSVERGGTFGNEQFF. The CDR3 nucleotides are TGTGCCAGCAGCGTAGAGAGGGGGGGGACATTTGGGAATGAGCAGTTCTTC.

The genes are TRBV4-1 and TRBJ2-7, with 10 positions matching TRBD1. Trimming took 2 bases from V and 3 from J; bases not matched to a gene: 13. Germline assignment: CDR1 MGHRA and CDR2 YSYEKL. This CDR3 has 18 residues. The CDR3 is CASSQTGTGATSFYEQYF. The CDR3 DNA reads as TGCGCCAGCAGCCAAACCGGGACAGGGGCGACTAGCTTCTACGAGCAGTACTTC.

This clonotype was picked up a small number of times. The CDR3 region is CASSPRTGVYTGELFF. Written as DNA, the CDR3 is TGTGCCAGCAGTCCCCGGACAGGTGTATACACCGGGGAGCTGTTTTTT. This sequence joins TRBV28 and TRBJ2-2, with 7 nucleotides matching TRBD1. V gave up 5 bases and J gave up 3 bases; unmatched junction bases: 9. The CDR3 runs to 16 residues. CDR1 is MDHEN, CDR2 SYDVKM, per germline. The variable domain in full, with the rest retrieved from reference TRBV28 and TRBJ2-2, is DVKVTQSSRYLVKRTGEKVFLECVQDMDHENMFWYRQDPGLGLRLIYFSYDVKMKEKGDIPEGYSVSREKKERFSLILESASTNQTSMYLCASSPRTGVYTGELFFGEGSRLTVL.

The gene calls are TRBV7-2 and TRBJ2-1; 14 bases line up with TRBD2. Unmatched junction bases numbered 15, after V lost 2 bases and J lost 9 bases. The CDR3 consists of 19 residues. From germline, CDR1 is SGHTA and CDR2 FQGNSA. CDR3 bases: TGTGCCAGCAGCTTAAGAGGGTGGGGGGGACTAGCGGGAGCTGGTGAGCAGTTCTTC. It yields the protein CASSLRGWGGLAGAGEQFF.